This T cell receptor (beta chain) was retrieved from a study of blood T cells in healthy people across ages. Study-level results: Both higher diversity and more naive CD4+ cells marked long-lived donors when set against aged donors.

The CDR3 length is 14 residues. Note on this clonotype: Its target is unknown.

The authors ran a second PCR of roughly 6 to 11 cycles using a sample-barcoded 5' primer and a J-beta primer mix. TCRdb reprocessed the 5' RACE reads via MiXCR and lists one record per CDR3 protein. In the table there are more than 1,400,000 distinct CDR3 sequences, around 39% of which are singletons. The receptor was derived from a woman between 18 and 29 years old in good health. Sequencing was carried out using blood. The chain links TRBV21-1 to TRBJ2-1; TRBD1 is the table's D call and was not checked against the DNA. TRBV21-1 corresponds to a pseudogene. The CDR3 here is CASSLRPRPPEQFF. The CDR3 bases are TGTGCCAGCAGCCTCCGGCCCCGCCCACCTGAGCAGTTCTTC.